One sample yielded the 6 T cell receptor beta chains listed below, sequenced in a study of tumor and adjacent non-tumor tissue in lung cancer. The library came from three nested PCR rounds adapted from ARM-PCR protocols. One entry per CDR3 protein, called by TCRdb with MiXCR from the multiplex PCR reads. Among about 100,000 distinct CDR3 sequences listed, around three fifths were seen once. This sample's RNA came from whole unsorted tissue. This non-tumor lung sample came from over 3 cm beyond the tumor edge. The specimen sequenced was distant non-tumor lung tissue. These receptors all come from a man aged 30 to 45 with non-small cell lung cancer.

The chain links TRBV12-3 or TRBV12-4 to TRBJ2-2; D may correspond to TRBD1 or TRBD2 (5 bases each). This CDR3 contains 15 residues. V was trimmed by 6 bases and J by 7 bases, leaving 18 bases between them. The CDR3 protein is CASRLGGAIIGELFF. The CDR3 DNA is TGTGCCAGCAGACTTGGGGGTGCTATCATCGGGGAGCTGTTTTTT.

Comment on this clonotype: The junction departs from the called germline gene at one end, perhaps through a read error. The V and J genes are TRBV29-1 and TRBJ2-1, with 13 positions matching TRBD2. Germline CDR1 reads SQVTM; CDR2 reads ANQGSEA. The CDR3 spans 14 residues. The chain's CDR3 is CSGLTSGRGDERFF. DNA of the CDR3: TGCAGCGGTCTAACTAGCGGGAGGGGTGATGAGCGGTTCTTC.

Remarks on this clonotype: This is likely a read error, given that the CDR3 carries no conserved phenylalanine or tryptophan at its end. Because the CDR3's place on the DNA is in doubt, the DNA is left out and the CDR3 is given as listed by TCRdb. The chain joins TRBV20-1 to TRBJ2-7. From its first to its last residue, the CDR3 has 13 amino acids. Per germline, CDR1 DFQATT and CDR2 SNEGSKA (reference sequence). The CDR3 protein is CSAEEGNSYEPYY.

This clonotype was counted many times. J is TRBJ1-3 and V is TRBV6-5; 10 bases line up with TRBD1. This CDR3 region has 16 residues. CDR1 and CDR2 (germline): MNHEY, SVGAGI. V was pared by 6 bases and J by 1 base, with 6 bases of the junction left unmatched. DNA for the CDR3: TGTGCCAGCAGCCCCGGACAGGGGGGATCTGGAAACACCATATATTTT. This codes for CASSPGQGGSGNTIYF.

Of note for this clonotype: At one end, the junction sequence differs from germline, possibly due to a read error. J is TRBJ2-3 and V is TRBV12-3 or TRBV12-4; D uncertain. The CDR3 is 14 residues long. CDR3 sequence (DNA): TGTGCCAGCAGCCCCCCACTTGTAGCAGATACTCAGTATTTT. As protein: CASSPPLVADTQYF.

Remarks on this clonotype: An end of the junction does not agree with germline; a read error may underlie this. The V and J genes are TRBV4-1 and TRBJ2-2; 8 nucleotides match TRBD1. This CDR3 is 14 amino acids long. Germline V gene sequence: CDR1 MGHRA, CDR2 YSYEKL. The CDR3, as DNA: TGCGCCATCAGCGCCCGGACAGGGACCGGGGAGCTGTTTTTT. Encoded protein: CAISARTGTGELFF.